The 32 T cell receptor beta chains reported below all come from one sample, sequenced in a study of blood T cell repertoires in COVID-19. Repertoires were generated with immunoSEQ multiplex PCR, while TCRdb's copy carries only in-frame clones and drops some. Among a few hundred thousand clones listed, around 82% were seen once. The sequenced sample was PBMCs or T cells enriched from blood (not recorded which). The source is a man aged 50 or older who had recovered from COVID-19.

The chain employs TRBV6-2 or TRBV6-3 and TRBJ2-5; 11 nucleotides agree with TRBD2. Losses at the gene ends were 3 bases for V and 7 bases for J; bases not matched to a gene: 10. This CDR3 is 16 amino acids long. Germline V lookup: CDR1 MNHEY, CDR2 SVGEGT. CDR3 protein: CASSYRASGGSGTQYF. CDR3 nucleotides: TGTGCCAGCAGTTATCGGGCTAGCGGGGGGTCAGGGACCCAGTACTTC.

J is TRBJ2-7 and V is TRBV7-8, with D possibly TRBD2 on 6 matching bases. The V end lost 5 bases, the J end lost 4 bases, and 18 bases lay between the germline ends. Germline values: CDR1 SGHVS, CDR2 FQNEAQ. This CDR3 contains 15 residues. This chain's CDR3 is CASSPLGLVEYEQYF. For the CDR3, the DNA is TGTGCCAGCAGCCCATTGGGACTGGTGGAGTACGAGCAGTACTTC.

The genes are TRBV5-8 and TRBJ1-4; the D gene is possibly TRBD1 (6 bases). Germline V gene sequence: CDR1 SGHTS, CDR2 YDEGEE. V was trimmed by 4 bases and J by 0 bases, leaving 13 bases between them. The CDR3 length is 16 residues. For the CDR3, the DNA is TGTGCCAGCAGCCCCGGACAGACTACAACTAATGAAAAACTGTTTTTT. Encoded protein: CASSPGQTTTNEKLFF.

The V and J genes are TRBV28 and TRBJ2-7, with 11 nucleotides matching TRBD2. Germline V gene sequence: CDR1 MDHEN, CDR2 SYDVKM. The V segment lost 4 bases and the J segment 2 bases; nucleotides outside the gene matches: 13. The CDR3 covers 18 residues. The CDR3 DNA follows: TGTGCCAGCAGTTCCCCCCCCGGGACTAGCGGAAGTCCCTACGAGCAGTACTTC. Protein: CASSSPPGTSGSPYEQYF.

The chain employs TRBV10-3 and TRBJ2-1, with TRBD2 as a possible D gene (6 bases). Trimming left V 10 bases short and J 2 bases short, with 15 bases between. The CDR3 is made up of 14 amino acids. Germline CDR1 is ENHRY and CDR2 is SYGVKD. The CDR3 sequence is CATLGGIPYNEQFF. CDR3 in DNA: TGTGCCACCCTCGGCGGGATCCCCTACAATGAGCAGTTCTTC.

The V and J genes are TRBV5-8 and TRBJ2-3, with D perhaps TRBD1 (7 bases). V was shortened by 2 bases and J by 0 bases, with 13 bases between the two germline ends. This CDR3 is built from 16 residues. The germline CDR1 and CDR2 sequences are SGHTS and YDEGEE. CDR3 coding DNA: TGTGCCAGCAGCTTCCAGGGGGGACGGAGCACAGATACGCAGTATTTT. Amino acids: CASSFQGGRSTDTQYF.

The chain couples TRBV2 to TRBJ1-2; TRBD1 aligns across 7 bases. This CDR3 is 15 amino acids long. Per germline, CDR1 SNHLY and CDR2 FYNNEI. V lost 6 bases to trimming and J lost 4 bases; unmatched junction nucleotides: 11. The CDR3 is CASRETMGTVYGYTF. The CDR3 DNA reads as TGTGCCAGCAGGGAAACCATGGGGACAGTCTATGGCTACACCTTC.

The rearrangement joins TRBV12-3 or TRBV12-4 to TRBJ1-1; D is uncertain. The length of the CDR3 is 13 residues. Trimming took off 3 bases at V and 5 bases at J, with 10 bases between the two ends. The CDR3 region is CASSFTVETEAFF. In DNA, the CDR3 is TGTGCCAGCAGTTTCACGGTTGAGACTGAAGCTTTCTTT.

The CDR3 nucleotides read TGCAGCGTTGCTGCTAGCGGGAATGAGCAGTTCTTC. Amino acids: CSVAASGNEQFF. This rearrangement joins TRBV29-1 to TRBJ2-1; TRBD2 aligns across 8 bases. With 4 bases clipped from V and 7 bases from J, the junction kept 3 bases outside the gene matches. The CDR3 is 12 amino acids. Germline V gene lookup returns CDR1 SQVTM and CDR2 ANQGSEA.

The chain carries TRBV4-3 and TRBJ1-2; TRBD1 agrees at 7 bases. This CDR3 is built from 15 residues. Germline trimming cut 3 bases from V and 4 bases from J; bases unmatched to any gene: 8. CDR1 and CDR2 from the germline V gene are LGHNA and YSLEER. The CDR3 spells CASSHAGGTFYGYTF. CDR3 nucleotides: TGCGCCAGCAGCCATGCAGGGGGTACCTTCTATGGCTACACCTTC.

This chain uses TRBV3-1 (or the pseudogene TRBV3-2) with TRBJ2-2, with 7 bases aligning to TRBD2. With V trimmed by 2 bases and J by 3 bases, 6 bases remained unmatched. This CDR3 has 16 residues. Per germline, CDR1 LGHDT and CDR2 YNNKEL (reference sequence). The CDR3 nucleotides are TGTGCCAGCAGCCAAAAGACTAGCCGCGACACCGGGGAGCTGTTTTTT. It codes for CASSQKTSRDTGELFF.

The V and J genes are TRBV7-9 and TRBJ2-2, with TRBD1 matching 11 bases. The CDR3 runs 19 residues. Germline CDR1 SEHNR, CDR2 FQNEAQ (reference sequence). The V gene end was trimmed by 1 base and the J gene end by 5 bases; junction bases not matched to a gene: 12. The CDR3 region is CASSLVVGTGGEKTGELFF. CDR3 nucleotide sequence: TGTGCCAGCAGCTTAGTTGTTGGGACAGGGGGAGAGAAAACCGGGGAGCTGTTTTTT.

This rearrangement joins TRBV19 to TRBJ2-7; 7 bases are a match to TRBD2. With V trimmed by 4 bases and J by 3 bases, 6 bases remained unmatched. Germline CDR1 reads LNHDA; CDR2 reads SQIVND (reference sequence). The CDR3 spans 14 residues. The CDR3 region is CASSTPGLNYEQYF. DNA of the CDR3: TGTGCCAGTAGTACCCCGGGACTAAACTACGAGCAGTACTTC.

This clone has only one observation. The V and J genes are TRBV27 and TRBJ2-1, with TRBD1 as a possible D gene (5 bases). CDR1 is MNHEY and CDR2 is SMNVEV in the germline V gene (reference sequence). The CDR3 is 13 amino acids. Trimming shortened V by 5 bases and J by 9 bases, and 14 bases separated the two germline ends. DNA for the CDR3: TGTGCCAGCAGTCGAGATCAGGGCGGTGAGCAGTTCTTC. Translating gives CASSRDQGGEQFF.

This chain joins TRBV7-2 and TRBJ2-7; D perhaps matches TRBD1 (6 bases). The CDR3 spans 16 residues. Germline CDR1 is SGHTA and CDR2 is FQGNSA. Trimming removed 1 base at V and 2 bases at J, with 15 bases between. DNA of the CDR3: TGTGCCAGCAGCTTAGGTCCCAGGGGCTCTACCTACGAGCAGTACTTC. Amino acid sequence: CASSLGPRGSTYEQYF.

The chain couples TRBV18 to TRBJ2-7, with D perhaps TRBD1 (6 bases). The V and J ends lost 2 bases and 2 bases respectively, with 13 bases between them. The length of the CDR3 is 15 residues. Germline values: CDR1 KGHSH, CDR2 LQKENI. Here the CDR3 reads CASSPRKQGTYEQYF. The CDR3 DNA sequence: TGTGCCAGCTCACCAAGGAAGCAGGGGACCTACGAGCAGTACTTC. Full variable domain (remainder filled in from reference TRBV18 and TRBJ2-7): NAGVMQNPRHLVRRRGQEARLRCSPMKGHSHVYWYRQLPEEGLKFMVYLQKENIIDESGMPKERFSAEFPKEGPSILRIQQVVRGDSAAYFCASSPRKQGTYEQYFGPGTRLTVT.

The chain employs TRBV16 and TRBJ1-4, with 10 positions matching TRBD1. Germline trimming cut 4 bases from V and 8 bases from J; bases unmatched to any gene: 1. CDR1 KGHSY and CDR2 FQNENV come from the germline V gene. The length of the CDR3 is 13 residues. CDR3 bases: TGTGCCAGCAGCCGGGGACAGGGGGAAAAACTGTTTTTT. Translating gives CASSRGQGEKLFF.

A word on this clone: A read error may account for a junction end that differs from germline. The rearrangement joins TRBV19 to TRBJ1-2; possibly TRBD1 for D (5 bases). CDR3 size: 12 residues. In germline, CDR1 is LNHDA, CDR2 SQIVND (reference sequence). The chain's CDR3 is CASNIAGSGYTF. CDR3 in DNA: TGTGCCAGTAATATAGCAGGGTCTGGCTACACCTTC.

This clone appeared once. V gene TRBV18 combines with J gene TRBJ1-1; 12 bases fit TRBD1. The germline gives CDR1 KGHSH, CDR2 LQKENI. This CDR3 has 16 amino acids. V shed 5 bases, J shed 0 bases, and the junction held 4 bases outside the gene matches. The CDR3 nucleotides read TGTGCCAGCTCAGCCGGGACAGGGGGCATGAACACTGAAGCTTTCTTT. Its translation is CASSAGTGGMNTEAFF.

This chain connects TRBV7-2 to TRBJ2-7; TRBD2 aligns across 13 bases. The CDR3 loop spans 18 amino acids. Unmatched junction bases numbered 14, after V lost 2 bases and J lost 7 bases. CDR1 is SGHTA, CDR2 FQGNSA, per germline. The CDR3: CASSLNRIGLAGAGEQYF. Here the CDR3 DNA reads TGTGCCAGCAGCTTAAACAGAATAGGACTAGCGGGAGCCGGTGAGCAGTACTTC.

The chain joins TRBV28 to TRBJ1-2; unclear D gene. Deletions cut 3 bases from V and 5 bases from J, with 10 bases between. The CDR3 runs 13 residues. Germline V gene sequence: CDR1 MDHEN, CDR2 SYDVKM. CDR3 sequence reads: CASSFAGLYGYTF. CDR3 sequence (DNA): TGTGCCAGCAGTTTTGCCGGTCTTTATGGCTACACCTTC.

A single count supports this clone. This chain connects TRBV6-2 or TRBV6-3 to TRBJ1-3, with D hard to call. The V end lost 5 bases, the J end lost 7 bases, and 9 bases lay between the germline ends. Germline CDR1 is MNHEY and CDR2 is SVGEGT. This CDR3 is built from 12 residues. The CDR3 nucleotides are TGTGCCAGCAGTGTGGTCGGGAACACCATATATTTT. Protein: CASSVVGNTIYF.

The CDR3 sequence is CASSFPGGSMDEQYF. CDR3 in DNA: TGTGCCAGCAGCTTCCCTGGCGGGAGTATGGACGAGCAGTACTTC. V is TRBV5-4 and J is TRBJ2-7; 7 nucleotides line up with TRBD2. Germline CDR1 SGHNT, CDR2 YYREEE (reference sequence). Trimming took 2 bases from V and 5 from J; bases not matched to a gene: 10. There are 15 residues in the CDR3.

The gene calls are TRBV28 and TRBJ2-7, with 7 nucleotides matching TRBD2. Trimming cost V 5 bases and J 5 bases; bases outside gene matches: 15. Germline CDR1 and CDR2: MDHEN and SYDVKM. This CDR3 has 16 amino acids. The CDR3 coding sequence is TGTGCCAGCAGTGGCCCCGCGCGCGGAGCGGGAAACGAGCAGTACTTC. Its translation: CASSGPARGAGNEQYF.

The chain employs TRBV25-1 and TRBJ1-1, with D maybe TRBD1 (6 bases). The V end was cut by 7 bases, the J end by 3 bases, with 9 bases between. CDR1 is MGHDK, CDR2 SYGVNS, per germline. This CDR3 has 12 residues. The CDR3 DNA reads TGTGCCAGCAAGCAGGGGTACACTGAAGCTTTCTTT. The encoded protein is CASKQGYTEAFF. Full variable domain (outside the CDR3, taken from reference TRBV25-1 and TRBJ1-1): EADIYQTPRYLVIGTGKKITLECSQTMGHDKMYWYQQDPGMELHLIHYSYGVNSTEKGDLSSESTVSRIRTEHFPLTLESARPSHTSQYLCASKQGYTEAFFGQGTRLTVV.

The chain's CDR3 is CASSPPGLAGALFFGEQYF. The CDR3 DNA sequence: TGTGCCAGCTCACCACCGGGACTAGCGGGAGCTCTCTTTTTCGGCGAGCAGTACTTC. The chain links TRBV18 to TRBJ2-7, with 14 bases matching TRBD2. Germline V gene lookup returns CDR1 KGHSH and CDR2 LQKENI. The CDR3 totals 19 residues. J was trimmed by 6 bases and V by 0 bases; bases with no gene match: 13.

The V gene is TRBV7-2, the J gene TRBJ1-1, with TRBD1 matching over 8 bases. The CDR3 sequence is 15 residues long. Germline V gene sequence: CDR1 SGHTA, CDR2 FQGNSA. J was trimmed by 5 bases and V by 3 bases; bases with no gene match: 8. CDR3 sequence: CASSFRQGLGTEAFF. The DNA of the CDR3 is TGTGCCAGCAGCTTCCGACAGGGGTTGGGGACTGAAGCTTTCTTT.

This rearrangement joins TRBV15 to TRBJ1-4, with D possibly being TRBD1 (5 bases). V was pared by 4 bases and J by 5 bases, with 17 bases between. The CDR3 runs 16 residues. The germline V gene has CDR1 LNHNV and CDR2 YYDKDF (reference sequence). CDR3 protein: CATSKGPRGVNEKLFF. DNA of the CDR3: TGTGCCACCAGCAAGGGTCCCCGGGGGGTGAATGAAAAACTGTTTTTT.

The V gene is TRBV7-2, the J gene TRBJ2-3, with D tentatively TRBD2 (7 bases). The V and J ends lost 4 bases and 9 bases respectively, with 26 bases between them. This CDR3 is 17 amino acids long. Per germline, CDR1 SGHTA and CDR2 FQGNSA. CDR3 protein: CASSSPVEGEGLETQYF. DNA for the CDR3: TGTGCCAGCAGCTCCCCCGTGGAGGGGGAGGGCCTAGAGACGCAGTATTTT. The full variable domain, its missing parts supplied by reference TRBV7-2 and TRBJ2-3, is GAGVSQSPSNKVTEKGKDVELRCDPISGHTALYWYRQSLGQGLEFLIYFQGNSAPDKSGLPSDRFSAERTGGSVSTLTIQRTQQEDSAVYLCASSSPVEGEGLETQYFGPGTRLTVL.

CDR3 DNA sequence: TGTGCCAGCAGCCTCTGGGGGGAGAGAGATACCGGGGAGCTGTTTTTT. This codes for CASSLWGERDTGELFF. This sequence joins TRBV13 and TRBJ2-2; possibly TRBD2 for D (6 bases). Looked up from germline, CDR1 is PRHDT and CDR2 is FYEKMQ (reference sequence). The CDR3 has 16 residues. The V end was cut by 5 bases, the J end by 5 bases, with 18 bases between.

J is TRBJ2-7 and V is TRBV5-6; 8 nucleotides line up with TRBD1. CDR3 length equals 14 residues. The trim removed 3 bases at V and 3 bases at J, leaving 5 bases unmatched. CDR1 and CDR2 from the germline V gene are SGHDT and YYEEEE. CDR3 region: CASSSPRGHYEQYF. The DNA for the CDR3 is TGTGCCAGCAGCTCCCCCAGGGGGCACTACGAGCAGTACTTC.

The chain recombines TRBV7-8 with TRBJ1-1; a possible D gene is TRBD1 (6 bases). V gave up 1 base and J gave up 0 bases, with 12 bases separating them. The CDR3 is 16 amino acids. Germline-derived CDR1 and CDR2 are SGHVS and FQNEAQ. CDR3 loop: CASSLVKQGLNTEAFF. The CDR3 DNA follows: TGTGCCAGCAGCTTAGTAAAACAGGGCCTGAACACTGAAGCTTTCTTT.